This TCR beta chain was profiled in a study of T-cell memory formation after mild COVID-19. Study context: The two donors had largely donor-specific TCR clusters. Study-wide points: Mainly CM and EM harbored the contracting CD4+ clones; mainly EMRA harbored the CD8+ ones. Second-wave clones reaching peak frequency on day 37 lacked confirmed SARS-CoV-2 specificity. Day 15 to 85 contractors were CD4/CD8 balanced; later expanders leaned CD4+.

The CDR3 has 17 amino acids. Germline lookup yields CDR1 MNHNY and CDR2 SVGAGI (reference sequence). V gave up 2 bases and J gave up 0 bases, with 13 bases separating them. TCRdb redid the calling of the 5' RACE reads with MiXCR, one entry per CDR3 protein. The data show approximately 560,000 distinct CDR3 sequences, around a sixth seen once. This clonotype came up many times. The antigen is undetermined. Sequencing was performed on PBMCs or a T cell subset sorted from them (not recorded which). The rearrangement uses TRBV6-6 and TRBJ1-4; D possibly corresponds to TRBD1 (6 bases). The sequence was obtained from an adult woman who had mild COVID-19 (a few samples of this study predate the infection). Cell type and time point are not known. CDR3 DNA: TGTGCCAGCAGTTACATACGGACAGCTGCAACTAATGAAAAACTGTTTTTT. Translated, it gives CASSYIRTAATNEKLFF.